Listed here are 9 T cell receptor beta chains from one sample, sequenced in a study of T cell responses to AZD1222 COVID-19 vaccine. Libraries were prepared by immunoSEQ multiplex PCR; TCRdb keeps only in-frame clonotypes and omits some of them. Of approximately 130,000 clones listed, over 85% are singletons. The sequences come from peripheral blood, collected on day 0 of AZD1222 vaccination. The receptors come from an adult in good health.

This clone has a handful of counts. J is TRBJ1-1 and V is TRBV28; maybe TRBD1 (5 bases). Germline-derived CDR1 and CDR2 are MDHEN and SYDVKM. Trimming removed 11 bases at V and 1 base at J, with 17 bases between. CDR3 length: 14 amino acids. The CDR3 protein is CAAGSGRKNTEAFF. Written as DNA, the CDR3 is TGTGCCGCCGGGTCAGGGAGGAAGAACACTGAAGCTTTCTTT.

The V call is TRBV7-2, the J call TRBJ2-1, with 10 nucleotides matching TRBD2. CDR1 is SGHTA and CDR2 is FQGNSA in the germline V gene. The CDR3 is 15 residues long. Unmatched junction bases numbered 10, after V lost 8 bases and J lost 6 bases. For the CDR3, the DNA is TGTGCCAGCGGGGGGAGCGGGAGGGCGATCAATGAGCAGTTCTTC. It is translated as CASGGSGRAINEQFF.

The J gene is TRBJ2-5, the V gene TRBV2; tentatively, D is TRBD2 (5 bases). V shed 2 bases and J shed 4 bases, with 17 bases lying between them. CDR3 length: 16 residues. The V gene's germline CDR1 is SNHLY and CDR2 FYNNEI. This CDR3 reads CASSERILAGRETQYF. CDR3 DNA: TGTGCCAGCAGTGAACGGATCCTAGCCGGGCGAGAGACCCAGTACTTC.

The genes are TRBV30 and TRBJ1-5, with D possibly matching TRBD1 (6 bases). With 5 bases removed from V and 2 bases from J, the gap between germline ends came to 10 bases. This CDR3 has 13 amino acids. Germline V gene lookup returns CDR1 GTSNPN and CDR2 SVGIG (reference sequence). The CDR3 nucleotides read TGTGCCTGGGCCCGACAGGGCAATCAGCCCCAGCATTTT. It yields the protein CAWARQGNQPQHF.

The chain employs TRBV28 and TRBJ1-5; D call uncertain. V gave up 6 bases and J gave up 0 bases, with 3 bases separating them. This CDR3 has 12 residues. From germline, CDR1 is MDHEN and CDR2 SYDVKM. The CDR3 region is CASRSSNQPQHF. CDR3 sequence (DNA): TGTGCCAGCAGGAGTAGCAATCAGCCCCAGCATTTT.

The J gene is TRBJ2-3, the V gene TRBV25-1; 9 nucleotides agree with TRBD1. The germline gives CDR1 MGHDK, CDR2 SYGVNS. The junction had 4 bases not matched to a gene; V was cut back by 2 bases and J by 1 base. The CDR3 has 16 amino acids. For the CDR3, the DNA is TGTGCCAGCAGTGAACCCACAGGGGGCGGCACAGATACGCAGTATTTT. Translating it yields CASSEPTGGGTDTQYF.

V gene TRBV5-5 combines with J gene TRBJ1-4; D call uncertain. V was pared by 0 bases and J by 6 bases, with 12 bases between. CDR1 is SGHKS and CDR2 is YYEKEE in the germline V gene (reference sequence). CDR3 length: 15 residues. The CDR3 DNA follows: TGTGCCAGCAGCTTGGGGCCCAGCCGTTATGAAAAACTGTTTTTT. Translating it yields CASSLGPSRYEKLFF.

The chain combines TRBV5-1 with TRBJ2-5; 7 bases match TRBD1. The germline gives CDR1 SGHRS, CDR2 YFSETQ. This CDR3 comprises 15 residues. Trimming took 0 bases from V and 3 from J; bases not matched to a gene: 5. The CDR3 loop is CASSLVSGGKETQYF. The CDR3 nucleotides read TGCGCCAGCAGCTTGGTGTCAGGGGGTAAAGAGACCCAGTACTTC. Together with reference TRBV5-1 and TRBJ2-5, the CDR3 gives the full variable domain: KAGVTQTPRYLIKTRGQQVTLSCSPISGHRSVSWYQQTPGQGLQFLFEYFSETQRNKGNFPGRFSGRQFSNSRSEMNVSTLELGDSALYLCASSLVSGGKETQYFGPGTRLLVL.

This chain joins TRBV30 and TRBJ2-1; TRBD2 matches at 9 bases. Trimming removed 5 bases from V and 0 bases from J; junction bases left unmatched: 2. The CDR3 is made up of 14 amino acids. Germline V gene sequence: CDR1 GTSNPN, CDR2 SVGIG (reference sequence). CDR3: CAWSSGTSYNEQFF. CDR3 DNA sequence: TGTGCCTGGTCTAGCGGGACCTCCTACAATGAGCAGTTCTTC.